The present entry profiles one TCR beta chain with its context. As yet, its antigen is unknown. All patients were treatment-naive before thyroid surgery. The data derive from a study of metastatic and nonmetastatic thyroid tumors. Study-wide context: Patients with malignant and benign thyroid disease provided blood and tumor or nodule tissue, whose repertoires were compared.

This CDR3 comprises 17 residues. The germline V gene encodes CDR1 KGHDR and CDR2 SFDVKD. V lost 1 base, J lost 8 bases, and 5 bases stayed unmatched. The authors' processing: The study built a papillary thyroid cancer distant-metastasis classifier from CDR3 differences across clinicopathological groups. TCRdb reprocessed the PCR reads via MiXCR. The V and J calls follow TCRdb's processing rather than the paper's. Found here are over 20,000 clones, 10% to 15% of them singletons; the top ten hold around 22%. General observations from the study: Benign nodules reportedly had significantly lower TCR beta diversity than malignant thyroid tumors in blood and tumor.

Sequences were obtained from blood. The rearrangement joins TRBV24-1 to TRBJ2-2; TRBD2 matches at 14 bases. The source is a female donor with papillary thyroid cancer or a benign thyroid nodule (not recorded which). Some clones in this sample may be carry-over from other donors' samples. The CDR3 spells CATSDFGTSGSMGELFF. The CDR3 DNA follows: TGTGCCACCAGTGATTTCGGGACTAGCGGGAGTATGGGGGAGCTGTTTTTT.